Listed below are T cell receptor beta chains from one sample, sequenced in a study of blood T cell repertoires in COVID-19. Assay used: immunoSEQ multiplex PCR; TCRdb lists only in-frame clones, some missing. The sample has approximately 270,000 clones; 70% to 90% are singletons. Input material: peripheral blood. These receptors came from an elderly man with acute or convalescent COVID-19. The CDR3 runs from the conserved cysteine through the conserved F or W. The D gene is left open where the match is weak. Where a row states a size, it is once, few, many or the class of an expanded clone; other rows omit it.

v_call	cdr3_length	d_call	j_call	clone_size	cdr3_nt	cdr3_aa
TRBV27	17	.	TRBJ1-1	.	TGTGCCAGCCGCCTCGGGGCAGGCGGGGTTTCTAACGCTGAAGCTTTCTTT	CASRLGAGGVSNAEAFF
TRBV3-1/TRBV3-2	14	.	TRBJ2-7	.	TGTGCCAGCAGCCAGGGGAGCGTGGCCTACGAGCAGTACTTC	CASSQGSVAYEQYF
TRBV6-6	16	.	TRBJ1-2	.	TGTGCCAGCAGTCCCCCCTTGGCTCTTTCTAACTATGGCTACACCTTC	CASSPPLALSNYGYTF
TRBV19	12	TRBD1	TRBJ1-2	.	TGTGCCAGCCTCGGGACAGTCTATGGCTACACCTTC	CASLGTVYGYTF
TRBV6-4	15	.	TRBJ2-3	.	TGTGCCAGCAGTGCGACCCTGCGGGGGCAAGATACGCAGTATTTT	CASSATLRGQDTQYF
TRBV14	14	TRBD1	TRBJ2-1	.	TGTGCCAGCAGCCAAGTAGGGGGCTGGAATGAGCAGTTCTTC	CASSQVGGWNEQFF
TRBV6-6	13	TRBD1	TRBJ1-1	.	TGTGCCAGCAGCCCCGACAGGGACACTGAAGCTTTCTTT	CASSPDRDTEAFF
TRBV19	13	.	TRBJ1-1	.	TGTGCCAGTAGGACAAATTTGAACACTGAAGCTTTCTTT	CASRTNLNTEAFF
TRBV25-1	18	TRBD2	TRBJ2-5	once	TGTGCCACCACCCAGGACGTCGCGGGGACTAGCGACGGGGAGACCCAGTACTTC	CATTQDVAGTSDGETQYF
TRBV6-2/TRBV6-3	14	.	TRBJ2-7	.	TGTGCCAGCAGTTACAGGAGACTCGCCTACGAGCAGTACTTC	CASSYRRLAYEQYF
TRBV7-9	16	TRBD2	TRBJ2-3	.	TGTGCCAGCAGCTTCTCGACTAGCGGGAGGACAGATACGCAGTATTTT	CASSFSTSGRTDTQYF
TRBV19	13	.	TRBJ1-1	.	TGTGCCAGTACCAAACCCCCCCTAACTGAAGCTTTCTTT	CASTKPPLTEAFF
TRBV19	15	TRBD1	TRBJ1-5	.	TGTGCCAGTAGCCAGACAGGGGGCGGCAATCAGCCCCAGCATTTT	CASSQTGGGNQPQHF
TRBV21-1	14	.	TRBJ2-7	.	TGTGCCAGCACCCTTGGAAACCCGGGGATCGAGCAGTACTTC	CASTLGNPGIEQYF
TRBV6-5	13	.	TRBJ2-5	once	TGTGCCAGCAGTTACGGGCACCAAGAGACCCAGTACTTC	CASSYGHQETQYF
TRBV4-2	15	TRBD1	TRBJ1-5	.	TGTGCCAGCAGCCGGGACAGGGTTAGCAATCAGCCCCAGCATTTT	CASSRDRVSNQPQHF
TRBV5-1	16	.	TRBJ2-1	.	TGCGCCAGCAGCTTGGCGCTAGATGCACTTGTTAATGAGCAGTTCTTC	CASSLALDALVNEQFF
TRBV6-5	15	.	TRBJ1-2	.	TGTGCCAGCAGTTCTTCTCCGGGAGCTAACTATGGCTACACCTTC	CASSSSPGANYGYTF
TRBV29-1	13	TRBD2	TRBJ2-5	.	TGCAGCGCTTTTTCCAGCGGGAGGGAGACCCAGTACTTC	CSAFSSGRETQYF
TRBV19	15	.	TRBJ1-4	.	TGTGCCAGTAGTCCCTCGACAGGCTTAAATGAAAAACTGTTTTTT	CASSPSTGLNEKLFF
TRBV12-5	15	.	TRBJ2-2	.	TGTGCTAGTGGTCCGGCCGGGGGGCTCGGCGGGGAGCTGTTTTTT	CASGPAGGLGGELFF
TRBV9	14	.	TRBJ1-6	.	TGTGCCAGCAGCGTAGCCCTCTATAATTCACCCCTCCACTTT	CASSVALYNSPLHF
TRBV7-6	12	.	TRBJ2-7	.	TGTGCCAGCAGCCCCACGGGGTACGAGCAGTACTTC	CASSPTGYEQYF
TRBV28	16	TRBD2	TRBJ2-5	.	TGTGCCAGCAGTTTAGAACTAGCGGGAGTCCAAGAGACCCAGTACTTC	CASSLELAGVQETQYF
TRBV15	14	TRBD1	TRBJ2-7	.	TGTGCCACCAGCAGAGGCACAGGGGTCTACGAGCAGTACTTC	CATSRGTGVYEQYF
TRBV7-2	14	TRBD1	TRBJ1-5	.	TGTGCCAGCAGCTTTTCAGGGGGGAATCAGCCCCAGCATTTT	CASSFSGGNQPQHF
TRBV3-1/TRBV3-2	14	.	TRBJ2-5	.	TGTGCCAGCAGCCAAGTTGCTATTCAAGAGACCCAGTACTTC	CASSQVAIQETQYF
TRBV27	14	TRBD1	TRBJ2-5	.	TGTGCCAGCAGTCGGGACAGGGGCAGAGAGACCCAGTACTTC	CASSRDRGRETQYF
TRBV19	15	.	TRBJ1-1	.	TGTGCCAGTAGTATCGAAGGCAGGGGGAACACTGAAGCTTTCTTT	CASSIEGRGNTEAFF
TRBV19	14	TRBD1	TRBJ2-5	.	TGTGCCAGTAGTGCCGGGACAGCGGCAAGAACCCAGTACTTC	CASSAGTAARTQYF
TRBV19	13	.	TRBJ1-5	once	TGTGCCAGTAGTATTACAGGCAATCAGCCCCAGCATTTT	CASSITGNQPQHF
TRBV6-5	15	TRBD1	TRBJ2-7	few	TGTGCCAGCAGTCAGGGGGCGGGATCCTCCTACGAGCAGTACTTC	CASSQGAGSSYEQYF
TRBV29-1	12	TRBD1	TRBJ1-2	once	TGCAGCGTTGAAGGACAGGGGTATGGCTACACCTTC	CSVEGQGYGYTF
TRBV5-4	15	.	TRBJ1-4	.	TGTGCCAGCAGCTTGGAGTCAGATACTAATGAAAAACTGTTTTTT	CASSLESDTNEKLFF
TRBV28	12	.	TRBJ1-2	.	TGTGCCAGCAGCGCCCAGGGCTATGGCTACACCTTC	CASSAQGYGYTF
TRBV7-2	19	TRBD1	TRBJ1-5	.	TGTGCCAGCAGCCCTGCCCCGGGACAGGAACTTTATAGCAATCAGCCCCAGCATTTT	CASSPAPGQELYSNQPQHF
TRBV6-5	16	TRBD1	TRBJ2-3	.	TGTGCCAGCAGTTCTCTGGGACAGGGGACTACAGATACGCAGTATTTT	CASSSLGQGTTDTQYF
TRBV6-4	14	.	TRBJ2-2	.	TGTGCCAGCAGTGCCGTACAGAACACCGGGGAGCTGTTTTTT	CASSAVQNTGELFF
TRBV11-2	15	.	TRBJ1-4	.	TGTGCCAGCAGCCCCCATGGGGCAGGTAATGAAAAACTGTTTTTT	CASSPHGAGNEKLFF
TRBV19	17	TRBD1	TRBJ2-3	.	TGTGCCAGTAGTATCTCGGGACAGGGGGTTAGCACAGATACGCAGTATTTT	CASSISGQGVSTDTQYF